One sample yielded the 6 T cell receptor beta chains listed below, sequenced in a study of cytomegalovirus exposure and HLA in healthy donors. In the PCR, 60 Vbeta and 13 Jbeta primers were used. TCRdb's table, derived via immunoSEQ multiplex PCR, lists solely in-frame clones and lacks some. This sample carries 130,000 or so clones, 75% of them seen once, and the ten largest clones take about 3.1%. Sequences were obtained from PBMCs. These TCRs come from a man in his forties or fifties in good health and CMV-seronegative.

This clone came up a few times. J is TRBJ2-7 and V is TRBV27; D is undetermined. The V gene lost 2 bases and the J gene lost 1 base, with 6 bases spanning the gap. The CDR3 covers 13 residues. Germline V gene lookup returns CDR1 MNHEY and CDR2 SMNVEV (reference sequence). CDR3 in amino acids: CASSLLSSYEQYF. The CDR3 DNA reads TGTGCCAGCAGTTTACTCTCGTCCTACGAGCAGTACTTC.

This chain links TRBV9 with TRBJ1-1, with 10 bases that match TRBD1. The V and J ends lost 2 bases and 0 bases, in that order; junction bases with no gene match: 10. Germline V lookup: CDR1 SGDLS, CDR2 YYNGEE. The CDR3 is made up of 18 amino acids. The CDR3 here is CASSVGDRGSPMNTEAFF. The CDR3 bases are TGTGCCAGCAGCGTCGGGGACAGGGGAAGTCCGATGAACACTGAAGCTTTCTTT.

The V and J genes are TRBV7-2 and TRBJ2-7, with D tentatively TRBD2 (6 bases). This CDR3 has 15 amino acids. Germline lookup yields CDR1 SGHTA and CDR2 FQGNSA. The V gene lost 6 bases and the J gene lost 3 bases, with 18 bases spanning the gap. The CDR3 DNA reads TGTGCCAGCAGTTTCCTTAGCGGTAGCCTCTACGAGCAGTACTTC. Protein sequence: CASSFLSGSLYEQYF.

V is TRBV25-1 and J is TRBJ1-1; 7 bases are a match to TRBD1. CDR1 and CDR2 from the germline V gene are MGHDK and SYGVNS. The CDR3 totals 13 residues. With 10 bases clipped from V and 2 bases from J, the junction kept 7 bases outside the gene matches. This chain's CDR3 is CATTGQINTEAFF. As DNA, the CDR3 is TGTGCCACGACAGGGCAAATTAACACTGAAGCTTTCTTT.

This clone was counted only a few times. The gene calls are TRBV6-6 and TRBJ1-4; TRBD1 agrees at 10 bases. Germline values: CDR1 MNHNY, CDR2 SVGAGI (reference sequence). This CDR3 is built from 16 residues. Trimming at V came to 5 bases and at J to 8 bases, leaving 11 bases not matched to a gene. The CDR3 sequence: CASSPRGDRGEEKLFF. In nucleotides, the CDR3 is TGTGCCAGCAGTCCACGGGGGGACAGGGGTGAAGAAAAACTGTTTTTT.

The CDR3 region is CASSPLTVNQPQHF. CDR3 sequence (DNA): TGTGCCAGCTCACCTCTAACAGTTAATCAGCCCCAGCATTTT. The rearrangement links TRBV18 to TRBJ1-5; D call uncertain. The CDR3 length is 14 residues. V lost 3 bases to trimming and J lost 4 bases, with 10 bases between them. Germline V gene lookup returns CDR1 KGHSH and CDR2 LQKENI.